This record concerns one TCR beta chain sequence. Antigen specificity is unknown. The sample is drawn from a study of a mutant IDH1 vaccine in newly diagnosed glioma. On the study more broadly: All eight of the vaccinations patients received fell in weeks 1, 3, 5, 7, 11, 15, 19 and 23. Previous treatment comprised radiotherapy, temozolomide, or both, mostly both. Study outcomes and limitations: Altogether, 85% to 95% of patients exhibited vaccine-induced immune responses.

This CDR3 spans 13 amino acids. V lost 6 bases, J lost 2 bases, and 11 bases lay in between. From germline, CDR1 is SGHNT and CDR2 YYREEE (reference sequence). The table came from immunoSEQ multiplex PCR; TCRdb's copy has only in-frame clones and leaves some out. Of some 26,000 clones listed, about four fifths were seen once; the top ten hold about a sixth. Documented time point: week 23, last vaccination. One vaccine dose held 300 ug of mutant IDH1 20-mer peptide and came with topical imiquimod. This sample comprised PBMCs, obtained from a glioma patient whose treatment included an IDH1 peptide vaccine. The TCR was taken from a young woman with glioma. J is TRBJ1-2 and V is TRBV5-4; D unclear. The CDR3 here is CASTFPGNYGYTF. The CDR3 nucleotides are TGTGCCAGCACCTTCCCGGGGAACTATGGCTACACCTTC.